This note documents a single TCR beta chain sequence. The antigen is unknown. This sample is drawn from a study of blood T cells in healthy people across ages. Study-wide results and caveats: Long-lived donors exceeded aged donors in naive CD4+ cells and diversity.

The second PCR ran about 6 to 11 cycles with a sample-barcoded 5' primer and J-beta primers. TCRdb reprocessed the 5' RACE reads via MiXCR and lists one record per CDR3 protein. The profile shows some 760,000 distinct CDR3 sequences, 20% to 25% of them singletons. Germline V lookup: CDR1 SGHVS, CDR2 FNYEAQ. V trimming: 5 bases; J trimming: 5 bases; junction bases outside the gene matches: 14. The CDR3 has 16 amino acids. The sample also formed part of further work on T cells of mothers and their children.

The rearrangement links TRBV7-6 to TRBJ2-7, with TRBD1 matching 8 bases. Sequenced material: blood. The origin of this receptor is a boy aged 5-17 years in good health. The CDR3 DNA is TGTGCCAGCAGCCTATGGGCAGGGGGCGCTGAGAACGAGCAGTACTTC. It yields the protein CASSLWAGGAENEQYF.